These T cell receptor beta chains were read from a single sample in a study of T cells after posttransplantation cyclophosphamide. Assay used: immunoSEQ multiplex PCR; TCRdb lists only in-frame clones, some missing. Of tens of thousands of clones listed, 80% to 90% are singletons. Sequences were derived from PBMCs, sampled after allogeneic stem cell transplant with posttransplant cyclophosphamide. These TCRs come from a female patient aged 30 to 45 who received an allogeneic stem cell transplant from an unrelated donor, was CMV-positive, and had no GVHD. Some T cells may originate from the graft donor. The CDR3 runs from the conserved cysteine through the conserved F or W. A D gene is named only where the DNA matches it firmly. Only some rows state a clone size, as once, few, many or a class for expanded clones.

j_call | v_call | d_call | clone_size | cdr3_nt | cdr3_aa
TRBJ2-3 | TRBV19 | . | once | TGTGCCAGTAGTATTGGGCAGGCGCCAGATACGCAGTATTTT | CASSIGQAPDTQYF
TRBJ1-2 | TRBV7-2 | . | . | TGTGCCAGCAGCTTAGGGAGAAGAGGCTACACCTTC | CASSLGRRGYTF
TRBJ2-7 | TRBV9 | . | . | TGTGCCAGCAGTCTGGACCTACAAGGGGACGAGCAGTACTTC | CASSLDLQGDEQYF
TRBJ2-2 | TRBV7-2 | . | . | TGTGCCAGCAGCTTACGGGTACCGGCGGAGCTGTTTTTT | CASSLRVPAELFF
TRBJ1-4 | TRBV7-9 | . | . | TGTGCCAGCAGCTTAAATGCCGGCAGGGATGAAAAACTGTTTTTT | CASSLNAGRDEKLFF
TRBJ2-1 | TRBV27 | . | . | TGTGCCAGCAGTTTATTGGCAGGGATGGGCTACAATGAGCAGTTCTTC | CASSLLAGMGYNEQFF
TRBJ1-5 | TRBV5-6 | . | . | TGTGCCAGCAGCTTGGTAGGTGGGGGCCCTGGCCAGCCCCAGCATTTT | CASSLVGGGPGQPQHF
TRBJ1-2 | TRBV7-9 | TRBD1 | once | TGTGCCAGCAGCTGGCAACAGGGGCACTATGGCTACACCTTC | CASSWQQGHYGYTF
TRBJ2-7 | TRBV5-1 | TRBD1 | few | TGCGCCAGCAGCTTGGACGGACAGGGGTACGGGCAGTACTTC | CASSLDGQGYGQYF
TRBJ2-2 | TRBV5-1 | . | . | TGCGCCAGCAGCTTGAGTGGCAGGGGGGACGGGGAGCTGTTTTTT | CASSLSGRGDGELFF
TRBJ2-5 | TRBV7-9 | TRBD1 | . | TGTGCCAGCAGCTTATACAGGGGGCGATTGGAGACCCAGTACTTC | CASSLYRGRLETQYF
TRBJ1-6 | TRBV6-5 | TRBD1 | few | TGTGCCAGCAGTCGAGGCAGGGGGAATTCACCCCTCCACTTT | CASSRGRGNSPLHF
TRBJ1-2 | TRBV4-2 | . | large | TGTGCCAGCAGCCAAGAAGGTAGGGGCCGGGCTGGCTACACCTTC | CASSQEGRGRAGYTF
TRBJ2-2 | TRBV6-1 | . | . | TGTGCCACCGCACTCGGGACATCGAACACCGGGGAGCTGTTTTTT | CATALGTSNTGELFF
TRBJ2-5 | TRBV5-6 | . | . | TGTGCCAGCAGCTTTGGGCGAGAGACCCAGTACTTC | CASSFGRETQYF
TRBJ2-7 | TRBV19 | TRBD1 | few | TGTGCCAGTAGTGGTGGACAGGTATCCTACGAGCAGTACTTC | CASSGGQVSYEQYF
TRBJ2-7 | TRBV12-2 | . | . | TGTGCAAGTCGCTTAGAAGGAGCGGGGGGGACCTACGAGCAGTACTTC | CASRLEGAGGTYEQYF
TRBJ2-3 | TRBV11-1 | TRBD1 | . | TGTGCCAGCAGCTTAGGGGGGACAGAAACAGATACGCAGTATTTT | CASSLGGTETDTQYF
TRBJ2-7 | TRBV7-9 | . | . | TGTGCCAGCAGCTCCAGGGTATGGGACGAGCAGTACTTC | CASSSRVWDEQYF
TRBJ1-6 | TRBV28 | TRBD1 | . | TGTGCCAGCAGTCCTTTAAGAGACAGGGCACTAACCGATAATTCACCCCTCCACTTT | CASSPLRDRALTDNSPLHF